Below are 13 T cell receptor beta chains sequenced from a single sample in a study of blood T cell repertoires in COVID-19. Libraries were prepared by immunoSEQ multiplex PCR; TCRdb keeps only in-frame clonotypes and omits some of them. Among some 240,000 clones listed, around 90% were seen once. The sequenced material came from peripheral blood. Source of these receptors: a man aged 55 to 70 who had recovered from COVID-19.

This chain links TRBV18 with TRBJ1-1; the D gene is possibly TRBD1 (6 bases). The CDR3 runs to 14 residues. Germline CDR1 KGHSH, CDR2 LQKENI. Trimming took off 3 bases at V and 4 bases at J, with 12 bases between the two ends. The DNA of the CDR3 is TGTGCCAGCTCACCCGACAGGATTCTCACTGAAGCTTTCTTT. Encoded protein: CASSPDRILTEAFF.

The chain recombines TRBV14 with TRBJ1-3; D is ambiguous. This CDR3 spans 14 amino acids. The germline V gene encodes CDR1 SGHDN and CDR2 FVKESK. Between the trimmed V and J ends, which lost 3 bases and 7 bases, there was a span of 13 bases. Here the CDR3 reads CASSHALVRNTIYF. CDR3 DNA: TGTGCCAGCAGCCACGCTTTGGTGCGGAACACCATATATTTT.

V usage is TRBV5-1 and J usage is TRBJ2-2; 14 nucleotides match TRBD2. Trimming removed 4 bases from V and 4 bases from J; junction bases left unmatched: 9. From germline, CDR1 is SGHRS and CDR2 YFSETQ. The CDR3 loop spans 18 amino acids. The CDR3 sequence: CASSPGTSGSPRTGELFF. The CDR3 DNA reads TGCGCCAGCAGCCCCGGGACTAGCGGGAGCCCGCGCACCGGGGAGCTGTTTTTT.

The chain combines TRBV28 with TRBJ2-6; TRBD1 is a possible D gene (5 bases). Germline assignment: CDR1 MDHEN and CDR2 SYDVKM. Trimming cost V 6 bases and J 4 bases, with 7 bases left between them. CDR3 length equals 13 residues. The CDR3 spells CASRGAGANVLTF. CDR3 nucleotide sequence: TGTGCCAGCAGAGGGGCCGGGGCCAACGTCCTGACTTTC.

This clone was observed a handful of times. Other DNA sequences within the sample encode an identical CDR3. The chain has TRBV18 and TRBJ1-1, with a tentative D call TRBD1 (5 bases). CDR1 is KGHSH, CDR2 LQKENI, per germline. V dropped 4 bases and J dropped 1 base, with 7 bases sitting between them. The CDR3 loop spans 13 amino acids. The DNA of the CDR3 is TGTGCCAGCTCACGACAGAAGAACACTGAAGCTTTCTTT. This sequence encodes CASSRQKNTEAFF.

The V and J genes are TRBV7-9 and TRBJ2-2, with 10 bases lining up with TRBD1. Germline CDR1 SEHNR, CDR2 FQNEAQ (reference sequence). CDR3 length: 19 amino acids. V was clipped by 4 bases and J by 2 bases; unmatched bases: 13. CDR3 in DNA: TGTGCCAGCAGCTCCCTAATGGGACAGGGGAAACCAAACACCGGGGAGCTGTTTTTT. The encoded protein is CASSSLMGQGKPNTGELFF.

This chain joins TRBV6-4 and TRBJ1-4, with 10 bases aligning to TRBD1. With 5 bases clipped from V and 5 bases from J, the junction kept 2 bases outside the gene matches. This CDR3 has 14 residues. Germline V gene sequence: CDR1 MRHNA, CDR2 SNTAGT. The CDR3: CASSPGQGNEKLFF. CDR3 nucleotide sequence: TGTGCCAGCAGTCCGGGACAGGGGAATGAAAAACTGTTTTTT.

CDR3 coding DNA: TGTGCCAGCAGCTTGGGACTAGCGGATATAGAGACCCAGTACTTC. This encodes CASSLGLADIETQYF. The genes are TRBV7-3 and TRBJ2-5, with 11 bases fitting TRBD2. V gave up 3 bases and J gave up 4 bases; unmatched junction bases: 4. This CDR3 contains 15 residues. Germline CDR1 reads SGHTA; CDR2 reads FQGTGA.

The chain carries TRBV15 and TRBJ2-2; D is possibly TRBD2 (7 bases). With 7 bases removed from V and 4 bases from J, the gap between germline ends came to 16 bases. Looked up from germline, CDR1 is LNHNV and CDR2 is YYDKDF (reference sequence). The CDR3 sequence is 15 residues long. CDR3 sequence: CATTLGGAATGELFF. CDR3 coding DNA: TGTGCCACCACCCTAGGGGGGGCGGCCACCGGGGAGCTGTTTTTT. The full variable domain, in which reference TRBV15 and TRBJ2-2 provide the parts outside the CDR3, is DAMVIQNPRYQVTQFGKPVTLSCSQTLNHNVMYWYQQKSSQAPKLLFHYYDKDFNNEADTPDNFQSRRPNTSFCFLDIRSPGLGDTAMYLCATTLGGAATGELFFGEGSRLTVL.

The chain combines TRBV29-1 with TRBJ2-3; 7 bases align to TRBD2. Germline V CDR1 and CDR2: SQVTM, ANQGSEA. The CDR3 is 14 amino acids. V was pared by 4 bases and J by 4 bases, with 8 bases of the junction left unmatched. The CDR3: CSVGGSGLADTQYF. CDR3 nucleotide sequence: TGCAGCGTTGGTGGATCCGGACTAGCAGATACGCAGTATTTT.

The chain joins TRBV25-1 to TRBJ2-1; a weak D match, TRBD2 (5 bases). Trimming took off 7 bases at V and 12 bases at J, with 25 bases between the two ends. Germline V lookup: CDR1 MGHDK, CDR2 SYGVNS. The CDR3 spans 15 residues. In DNA, the CDR3 is TGTGCCAGCACAAGCGGCGACAATTCCATGGTCGGGCAGTTCTTC. This gives the protein CASTSGDNSMVGQFF.

This sequence joins TRBV28 and TRBJ1-3, with D tentatively TRBD1 (5 bases). CDR1 is MDHEN and CDR2 is SYDVKM in the germline V gene. V shed 4 bases and J shed 0 bases, with 16 bases lying between them. This CDR3 comprises 17 residues. The CDR3 region is CASSSEGVGYSGNTIYF. In nucleotides, the CDR3 is TGTGCCAGCAGTTCCGAAGGGGTTGGTTACTCTGGAAACACCATATATTTT.

J is TRBJ2-1 and V is TRBV2; D might be TRBD2 (7 bases). This CDR3 comprises 13 residues. Between the trimmed V and J ends, which lost 6 bases and 9 bases, there was a span of 15 bases. Looked up from germline, CDR1 is SNHLY and CDR2 is FYNNEI. The CDR3 DNA reads as TGTGCCAGCAGGACCGGGGGGCAAGGTGAGCAGTTCTTC. The encoded protein is CASRTGGQGEQFF.